Presented here are 16 T cell receptor beta chains from one specimen sequenced in a study of blood T cell repertoires in COVID-19. Libraries were prepared by immunoSEQ multiplex PCR; TCRdb keeps only in-frame clonotypes and omits some of them. The sample consists of about 68,000 clones, 80% to 90% of them appearing once. The source material was peripheral blood. The receptors stem from a woman aged 60 to 75 with acute or convalescent COVID-19.

V usage is TRBV4-1 and J usage is TRBJ1-1; no clear D. In germline, CDR1 is MGHRA, CDR2 YSYEKL. Trimming stripped 0 bases from V and 9 bases from J, with 14 bases between. The CDR3 has 14 residues. This CDR3 is CASSQEFRGVQAFF. CDR3 in DNA: TGCGCCAGCAGCCAAGAGTTCCGGGGAGTTCAAGCTTTCTTT.

V is TRBV19 and J is TRBJ1-1, with D unresolved. The CDR3 is 13 residues long. The V end lost 6 bases, the J end lost 5 bases, and 13 bases lay between the germline ends. Per germline, CDR1 LNHDA and CDR2 SQIVND (reference sequence). CDR3 region: CASSLTRGTEAFF. The CDR3 DNA reads TGTGCCAGTAGCCTTACCCGGGGAACTGAAGCTTTCTTT.

This chain uses TRBV18 with TRBJ2-2; 7 nucleotides align to TRBD1. Germline-derived CDR1 and CDR2 are KGHSH and LQKENI. J gave up 6 bases and V 0 bases, and 4 bases lay outside the gene matches. CDR3 length: 15 amino acids. This chain's CDR3 is CASSPPPQGAGELFF. The CDR3 nucleotides read TGTGCCAGCTCACCACCCCCTCAGGGGGCCGGGGAGCTGTTTTTT.

This chain links TRBV6-4 with TRBJ2-7, with D tentatively TRBD2 (5 bases). V was cut by 0 bases and J by 6 bases, with 9 bases left in between. Per the germline V gene, CDR1 is MRHNA and CDR2 is SNTAGT. The CDR3 is 13 residues long. CDR3 residues: CASSDSPSSEQYF. The CDR3 nucleotides read TGTGCCAGCAGTGACTCGCCTAGCTCCGAGCAGTACTTC.

Only one count was recorded for this clone. This chain connects TRBV7-2 to TRBJ2-3, with TRBD2 identical over 9 bases. Germline assignment: CDR1 SGHTA and CDR2 FQGNSA. The CDR3 is 15 amino acids. Trimming removed 3 bases from V and 2 bases from J; junction bases left unmatched: 3. The CDR3 loop reads CASSFVAGATDTQYF. In nucleotides, the CDR3 is TGTGCCAGCAGCTTCGTAGCGGGGGCCACAGATACGCAGTATTTT. The variable domain in full, completed from reference TRBV7-2 and TRBJ2-3, reads GAGVSQSPSNKVTEKGKDVELRCDPISGHTALYWYRQSLGQGLEFLIYFQGNSAPDKSGLPSDRFSAERTGGSVSTLTIQRTQQEDSAVYLCASSFVAGATDTQYFGPGTRLTVL.

The chain employs TRBV5-6 and TRBJ1-4; 11 bases agree with TRBD1. Trimming at V came to 3 bases and at J to 6 bases, leaving 7 bases not matched to a gene. Germline CDR1 reads SGHDT; CDR2 reads YYEEEE. CDR3 size: 16 residues. The CDR3 nucleotides read TGTGCCAGCAGCTCAGGACAGGGGGCGTCACATGAAAAACTGTTTTTT. Protein: CASSSGQGASHEKLFF. The entire variable domain, with the rest obtained from reference TRBV5-6 and TRBJ1-4, is as follows: DAGVTQSPTHLIKTRGQQVTLRCSPKSGHDTVSWYQQALGQGPQFIFQYYEEEERQRGNFPDRFSGHQFPNYSSELNVNALLLGDSALYLCASSSGQGASHEKLFFGSGTQLSVL.

This sequence joins TRBV28 and TRBJ1-2; TRBD1 might be the D (5 bases). The CDR3 loop spans 13 amino acids. The germline gives CDR1 MDHEN, CDR2 SYDVKM. V was cut by 2 bases and J by 7 bases, with 11 bases left in between. This chain's CDR3 is CASSLNRNIGYTF. CDR3 DNA: TGTGCCAGCAGTTTAAACAGGAATATTGGCTACACCTTC.

V usage is TRBV7-2 and J usage is TRBJ2-7, with a possible D match to TRBD2 (5 bases). The CDR3 totals 14 residues. The V and J ends lost 5 bases and 0 bases respectively, with 11 bases between them. Germline values: CDR1 SGHTA, CDR2 FQGNSA. The CDR3 bases are TGTGCCAGCAGCCCCGGAGGTAGCTCCTACGAGCAGTACTTC. This sequence encodes CASSPGGSSYEQYF.

The DNA for the CDR3 is TGTGCCTGGAGTGACGACAGGCTTAGCAATCAGCCCCAGCATTTT. It encodes CAWSDDRLSNQPQHF. The chain links TRBV30 to TRBJ1-5; TRBD1 is a possible D gene (6 bases). V lost 1 base and J lost 0, with 10 bases in between. CDR1 is GTSNPN and CDR2 is SVGIG in the germline V gene (reference sequence). The CDR3 contains 15 residues.

The chain recombines TRBV19 with TRBJ2-3; 8 bases fit TRBD1. The V and J ends lost 6 bases and 2 bases, in that order; junction bases with no gene match: 10. Germline CDR1 and CDR2: LNHDA and SQIVND (reference sequence). This CDR3 has 16 residues. Written as DNA, the CDR3 is TGTGCCAGTAGCCGACGGCGGACAGGGCACACAGATACGCAGTATTTT. This encodes CASSRRRTGHTDTQYF.

The CDR3 loop is CAISLGQDAYGYTF. CDR3 sequence (DNA): TGTGCCATCAGTCTGGGACAGGACGCCTATGGCTACACCTTC. The gene calls are TRBV10-3 and TRBJ1-2, with 8 bases that match TRBD1. The CDR3 length is 14 residues. V trimming: 5 bases; J trimming: 4 bases; junction bases outside the gene matches: 6. Germline values: CDR1 ENHRY, CDR2 SYGVKD.

The rearrangement joins TRBV30 to TRBJ1-6, with D hard to call. The CDR3 is made up of 15 amino acids. V lost 2 bases and J 6 bases, leaving 14 bases between the germline ends. Germline CDR1 and CDR2: GTSNPN and SVGIG (reference sequence). As DNA, the CDR3 is TGTGCCTGGAGTCATCTCGGCGGTTCTAATTCACCCCTCCACTTT. Translating gives CAWSHLGGSNSPLHF.

This clone appeared once. The chain combines TRBV3-1 (or the pseudogene TRBV3-2) with TRBJ1-6; maybe TRBD1 (5 bases). V shed 0 bases and J shed 17 bases, with 14 bases lying between them. Germline lookup yields CDR1 LGHDT and CDR2 YNNKEL (reference sequence). This CDR3 is built from 13 residues. The CDR3 spells CASSQEAQGVIHF. The CDR3 nucleotides read TGTGCCAGCAGCCAAGAAGCCCAGGGTGTGATCCACTTT.

This chain links TRBV7-9 with TRBJ1-3; no clear D. Trimming took off 5 bases at V and 2 bases at J, with 4 bases between the two ends. Germline V lookup: CDR1 SEHNR, CDR2 FQNEAQ (reference sequence). The CDR3 is 12 amino acids. The DNA for the CDR3 is TGTGCCAGCAGCCAAACTGGAAACACCATATATTTT. Translating it yields CASSQTGNTIYF.

V is TRBV18 and J is TRBJ1-2; no firm D call. The CDR3 spans 15 residues. The V gene lost 3 bases and the J gene lost 6 bases, with 17 bases spanning the gap. In germline, CDR1 is KGHSH, CDR2 LQKENI. In DNA form, the CDR3 reads TGTGCCAGCTCACCGGTCGAAATCCTCGGGAATGGCTACACCTTC. Translating it yields CASSPVEILGNGYTF.

This sequence joins TRBV20-1 and TRBJ1-4; no clear D gene. V was trimmed by 3 bases and J by 8 bases, leaving 19 bases between them. The germline CDR1 and CDR2 sequences are DFQATT and SNEGSKA (reference sequence). There are 15 residues in the CDR3. The CDR3 protein is CSASFSAGVNEKLFF. CDR3 coding DNA: TGCAGTGCTAGTTTTTCGGCGGGAGTCAACGAAAAACTGTTTTTT.